The sequence of this TCR beta chain was determined in a study of blood T cell repertoires in COVID-19. Background on the study: Specimens from acute and convalescent COVID-19 originated in the United States, Italy and Spain.

Per the authors' pipeline: Estimates of nucleated cell counts were drawn from the amplification of reference gene primers. Produced via immunoSEQ multiplex PCR; TCRdb's table is partial and in-frame only. V, J and clone size are taken as reported in that table, and D and trimming were inferred from the DNA itself. The table shows around 210,000 clones, with roughly 75% occurring only once. Material: peripheral blood. This receptor was identified in a woman aged 70 to 79 with acute or convalescent COVID-19.

The CDR3 nucleotides are TGTGCCACCAGCAGAGATCGCGGACTAGCGGGAGGGCCGAGTGGTAGTACCGGGGAGCTGTTTTTT. It yields the protein CATSRDRGLAGGPSGSTGELFF. The chain links TRBV15 to TRBJ2-2; TRBD2 matches 15 bases. This CDR3 is 22 amino acids long. Germline CDR1 and CDR2: LNHNV and YYDKDF (reference sequence). The ends lost 0 bases at V and 5 bases at J; junction bases unmatched: 16. The variable domain in full, completed from reference TRBV15 and TRBJ2-2, reads DAMVIQNPRYQVTQFGKPVTLSCSQTLNHNVMYWYQQKSSQAPKLLFHYYDKDFNNEADTPDNFQSRRPNTSFCFLDIRSPGLGDTAMYLCATSRDRGLAGGPSGSTGELFFGEGSRLTVL.